This TCR beta chain was captured by sequencing in a study of shared clonotypes between healthy human individuals. At the deep level, the assay was run. Only in-frame clones appear in the TCRdb table, and some are missing; sequencing was by immunoSEQ multiplex PCR. The data show hundreds of thousands of clones, roughly 98% seen once. Germline V gene lookup returns CDR1 MDHEN and CDR2 SYDVKM. This CDR3 has 16 residues. V was shortened by 6 bases and J by 5 bases, with 19 bases between the two germline ends. Only CD45RO-negative cells positively selected for CCR7 counted as naive CD8 cells, so terminally differentiated effector memory CD45RA+ cells were excluded.

This receptor was identified in a man aged 30-40 years in good health. The V and J genes are TRBV28 and TRBJ1-4, with unresolved D. Sequenced material: naive CD8+ T cells sorted from blood. CDR3 loop: CASRDYGRVVNEKLFF. The CDR3 coding sequence is TGTGCCAGCAGAGACTATGGAAGGGTAGTAAATGAAAAACTGTTTTTT.